This entry features one T cell receptor beta chain sequence. The antigen is undetermined. This sample was included in a study of CD8 T cell repertoires and HIV-1 epitope variants. As for the study in general: Each of Twenty-five Gag and Nef epitope peptides stimulated a separate culture.

Study findings and constraints: A handful of clonotypes recognized Nef KF9, one HW9, none TAALDMSHF.

This CDR3 has 14 amino acids. Trimming pared 8 bases from V and 4 bases from J, leaving 14 bases between. Germline lookup yields CDR1 SNHLY and CDR2 FYNNEI. Method: immunoSEQ multiplex PCR; TCRdb's copy keeps in-frame clones and lacks some. The repertoire consists of about 5,600 clones, with 66% occurring once and the leading ten covering 40% to 50%. The rearrangement joins TRBV2 to TRBJ1-4; weak D call: TRBD1 (5 bases). This TCR was sampled from a male donor with HIV. The sequenced material came from cultured CD8+ T cells derived from PBMCs. The CDR3 DNA sequence: TGTGCCAGCGTGCCGACAGCGGGTAATGAAAAACTGTTTTTT. It codes for CASVPTAGNEKLFF.